This entry is about one T cell receptor beta chain. Its antigen is undetermined. A much larger clone lies a single base off, so this may be a read error. The CDR3 loop spans 14 amino acids. cDNA libraries of TCR beta carried unique molecular identifiers. TCRdb processed the PCR reads anew with MiXCR; each CDR3 protein has one entry. This table holds about 260,000 distinct CDR3 sequences, approximately 34% found once. This record comes from a study of post-analysis software for immune sequencing data. General observations from the study: With TRBV5-6, TRBV5-1 and TRBV20-1 included, about five TRBV segments were more frequent in patients than in controls. Normalized Chao1 diversity in multiple sclerosis patients fell significantly below that of controls.

Sample: blood. The receptor comes from a girl aged 5-17 years with multiple sclerosis. The V gene is TRBV5-7, the J gene TRBJ2-3; weak D call: TRBD1 (6 bases). TRBV5-7 counts as an open reading frame of uncertain function. CDR3 in amino acids: CASSVVRGTDMQYF. The CDR3 DNA reads as TGTGCCAGCAGCGTAGTCAGGGGCACAGATATGCAGTATTTT.